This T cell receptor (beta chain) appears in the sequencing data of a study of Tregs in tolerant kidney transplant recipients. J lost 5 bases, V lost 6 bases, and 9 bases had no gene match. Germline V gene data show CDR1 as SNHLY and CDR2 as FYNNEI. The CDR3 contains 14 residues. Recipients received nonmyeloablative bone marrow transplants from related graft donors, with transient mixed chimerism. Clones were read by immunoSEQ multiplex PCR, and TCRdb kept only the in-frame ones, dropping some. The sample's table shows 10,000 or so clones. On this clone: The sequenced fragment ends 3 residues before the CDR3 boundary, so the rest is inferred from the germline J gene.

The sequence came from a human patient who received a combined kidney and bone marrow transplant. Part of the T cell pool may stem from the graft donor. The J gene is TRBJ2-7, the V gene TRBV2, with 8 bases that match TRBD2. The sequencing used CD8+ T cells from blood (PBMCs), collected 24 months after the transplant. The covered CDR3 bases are TGTGCCAGCAGGCCCGGGACTAGTGTCGACGAG. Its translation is CASRPGTSVDE. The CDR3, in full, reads CASRPGTSVDEQYF.